This passage covers 17 T cell receptor beta chains from one sample sequenced in a study of blood T cell repertoires in COVID-19. The protocol was immunoSEQ multiplex PCR, while the TCRdb copy is restricted to in-frame clones and leaves out a portion. The sample comprises fewer than 350,000 clones, approximately 91% of which are singletons, and roughly 2.1% rests with the top ten. Sample: PBMCs or T cells enriched from blood (not recorded which). The receptors were sampled from a middle-aged woman with acute COVID-19.

This CDR3 reads CASSYSGRLYNEQFF. CDR3 coding DNA: TGTGCCAGCAGCTATAGCGGGAGACTCTACAATGAGCAGTTCTTC. This chain joins TRBV7-2 and TRBJ2-1; TRBD2 matches at 9 bases. The germline gives CDR1 SGHTA, CDR2 FQGNSA. This CDR3 contains 15 residues. V was pared by 4 bases and J by 3 bases, with 4 bases of the junction left unmatched.

The V call is TRBV12-3 or TRBV12-4, the J call TRBJ1-2; 8 bases line up with TRBD1. The ends lost 3 bases at V and 10 bases at J; junction bases unmatched: 7. The CDR3 spans 13 residues. CDR3 in amino acids: CASSLTGVSTYTF. In DNA form, the CDR3 reads TGTGCCAGCAGTTTGACAGGGGTTTCGACCTACACCTTC.

The CDR3 bases are TGTGCCAGCAGCCCGCGGGCTGGTCCCTACGAGCAGTACTTC. Translating gives CASSPRAGPYEQYF. This sequence joins TRBV7-6 and TRBJ2-7, with D possibly matching TRBD2 (5 bases). The CDR3 runs to 14 residues. V shed 5 bases and J shed 2 bases, with 13 bases lying between them. Germline V CDR1 and CDR2: SGHVS, FNYEAQ.

This rearrangement joins TRBV6-5 to TRBJ2-7, with TRBD2 identical over 13 bases. Germline CDR1 MNHEY, CDR2 SVGAGI. The CDR3 sequence is 14 residues long. The junction had 4 bases not matched to a gene; V was cut back by 8 bases and J by 3 bases. The CDR3 DNA follows: TGTGCCAGCCGGGGGACTAGCGGGAACTACGAGCAGTACTTC. Its translation: CASRGTSGNYEQYF.

The genes are TRBV29-1 and TRBJ2-2; tentative D call: TRBD1 (7 bases). The CDR3 is 15 residues long. Trimming pared 3 bases from V and 3 bases from J, leaving 14 bases between. Germline V CDR1 and CDR2: SQVTM, ANQGSEA. CDR3 in amino acids: CSVERGRGDTGELFF. The CDR3 coding sequence is TGCAGCGTTGAGAGGGGGCGCGGGGACACCGGGGAGCTGTTTTTT.

A single count supports this clone. The chain is built from TRBV5-4 and TRBJ2-3, with a tentative D call TRBD2 (6 bases). The CDR3 is made up of 15 amino acids. Trimming stripped 1 base from V and 0 bases from J, with 9 bases between. Looked up from germline, CDR1 is SGHNT and CDR2 is YYREEE (reference sequence). The CDR3 sequence is CASSLKRASTDTQYF. The CDR3, as DNA: TGTGCCAGCAGCTTGAAGCGGGCGAGCACAGATACGCAGTATTTT.

This clone was observed a few times. CDR3 DNA sequence: TGTGCCAGCAGTTTAGGGGCAAGACCCGGCTACACCTTC. Translating gives CASSLGARPGYTF. The chain has TRBV28 and TRBJ1-2; D may be TRBD1 (5 bases). V was shortened by 2 bases and J by 8 bases, with 12 bases between the two germline ends. The CDR3 totals 13 residues. Germline V gene sequence: CDR1 MDHEN, CDR2 SYDVKM.

The chain links TRBV7-9 to TRBJ2-1; 8 positions agree with TRBD2. Germline trimming cut 3 bases from V and 8 bases from J; bases unmatched to any gene: 9. The CDR3 has 15 residues. CDR1 SEHNR and CDR2 FQNEAQ come from the germline V gene (reference sequence). The DNA of the CDR3 is TGTGCCAGCAGCTTCGGCGGGAGGTTCTCAGATGAGCAGTTCTTC. This gives the protein CASSFGGRFSDEQFF.

The gene calls are TRBV4-1 and TRBJ1-5, with TRBD1 identical over 8 bases. Germline V gene data show CDR1 as MGHRA and CDR2 as YSYEKL. J gave up 5 bases and V 4 bases, and 13 bases lay outside the gene matches. This CDR3 is built from 17 residues. CDR3 in DNA: TGCGCCAGCAGCCCTTCCTTCGACAGGGGCCGAGATCAGCCCCAGCATTTT. Translation gives CASSPSFDRGRDQPQHF.

The chain recombines TRBV7-9 with TRBJ1-1; the D is unclear. V was clipped by 5 bases and J by 2 bases, with 12 bases between them. The germline V gene has CDR1 SEHNR and CDR2 FQNEAQ (reference sequence). This CDR3 region has 14 residues. The CDR3 is CASSRKTTNTEAFF. The DNA of the CDR3 is TGTGCCAGCAGCCGAAAGACTACAAACACTGAAGCTTTCTTT.

Notes on this clone: This sample includes further DNA sequences coding for the same CDR3. This chain connects TRBV12-3 or TRBV12-4 to TRBJ1-2; D call uncertain. This CDR3 has 12 residues. Trimming removed 3 bases from V and 4 bases from J, with 6 bases in between. CDR3 DNA sequence: TGTGCCAGCAGTTTGACTGGCTATGGCTACACCTTC. Translating gives CASSLTGYGYTF.

This sequence joins TRBV3-1 (or the pseudogene TRBV3-2) and TRBJ1-2; D might be TRBD1 (6 bases). The length of the CDR3 is 14 residues. Trimming removed 2 bases at V and 4 bases at J, with 11 bases between. The germline gives CDR1 LGHDT, CDR2 YNNKEL (reference sequence). CDR3 amino acids: CASSQTDSLYGYTF. The CDR3 DNA reads as TGTGCCAGCAGCCAAACGGACAGCCTCTATGGCTACACCTTC.

The chain joins TRBV10-2 to TRBJ1-6; perhaps TRBD1 as D (6 bases). In germline, CDR1 is WSHSY, CDR2 SAAADI. The V end was cut by 6 bases, the J end by 6 bases, with 15 bases between. CDR3 size: 15 residues. The CDR3 is CASRAEGVINSPLHF. The CDR3 nucleotides read TGCGCCAGCAGGGCAGAGGGGGTAATTAATTCACCCCTCCACTTT.

The V and J genes are TRBV27 and TRBJ1-1; D call uncertain. The CDR3 length is 13 residues. Germline V gene sequence: CDR1 MNHEY, CDR2 SMNVEV (reference sequence). Trimming stripped 2 bases from V and 6 bases from J, with 10 bases between. CDR3: CASSLGRTAEAFF. In DNA, the CDR3 is TGTGCCAGCAGTTTAGGCAGAACCGCTGAAGCTTTCTTT.

V usage is TRBV2 and J usage is TRBJ1-1; D may be TRBD1 (5 bases). V lost 5 bases, J lost 5 bases, and 12 bases lay in between. Per the germline V gene, CDR1 is SNHLY and CDR2 is FYNNEI. CDR3 length: 13 residues. The CDR3, as DNA: TGTGCCAGCAGTCCCCGCAGGGATACTGAAGCTTTCTTT. This gives the protein CASSPRRDTEAFF.

The gene calls are TRBV7-9 and TRBJ1-6, with a weak D call TRBD1 (6 bases). The CDR3 has 18 residues. Germline V CDR1 and CDR2: SEHNR, FQNEAQ (reference sequence). Trimming removed 4 bases at V and 0 bases at J, with 16 bases between. The CDR3 sequence is CASSSVRTADSYNSPLHF. The CDR3 DNA sequence: TGTGCCAGCAGCTCCGTGAGGACAGCCGACTCCTATAATTCACCCCTCCACTTT.

This clone showed up just once. As DNA, the CDR3 is TGTGCCAGCAGCTCTGATAGCGGGAGTGCTAGTGAGCAGTTCTTC. As protein: CASSSDSGSASEQFF. The chain uses TRBV11-2 and TRBJ2-1; 9 positions agree with TRBD2. The germline gives CDR1 SGHAT, CDR2 FQNNGV. The CDR3 length is 15 residues. V dropped 4 bases and J dropped 9; count of bases not matched to a gene: 10.